The clone carrying this T cell receptor beta chain appeared a few times. V was clipped by 3 bases and J by 1 base, with 7 bases between them. The CDR3 is made up of 13 amino acids. Germline loops: CDR1 SGHRS, CDR2 YFSETQ. This entry is derived from a study of early T cells in non-severe SARS-CoV-2 infection. TCRdb passed the 5' RACE reads through MiXCR, listing each CDR3 protein once. The table shows some 60,000 distinct CDR3 sequences, with 6.5% to 8.5% occurring only once. The genes are TRBV5-1 and TRBJ1-1; D unclear. Sequenced material: whole blood. This TCR derives from an adult who was a healthcare worker with PCR-confirmed SARS-CoV-2 infection or an uninfected control (not recorded which). The DNA for the CDR3 is TGCGCCAGCAGCTCCGGACCGAACACTGAAGCTTTCTTT. Protein sequence: CASSSGPNTEAFF.